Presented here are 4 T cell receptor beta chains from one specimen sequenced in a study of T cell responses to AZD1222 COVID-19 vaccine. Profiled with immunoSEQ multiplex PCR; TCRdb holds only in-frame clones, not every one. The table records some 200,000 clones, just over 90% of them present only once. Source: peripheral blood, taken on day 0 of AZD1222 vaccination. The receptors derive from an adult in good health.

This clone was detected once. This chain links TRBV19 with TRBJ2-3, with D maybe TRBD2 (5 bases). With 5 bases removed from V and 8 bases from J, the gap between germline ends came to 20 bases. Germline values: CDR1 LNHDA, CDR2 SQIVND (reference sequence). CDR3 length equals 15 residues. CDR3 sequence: CASSLEVETLGTQYF. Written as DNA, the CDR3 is TGTGCCAGTAGTCTGGAGGTAGAGACCCTCGGTACGCAGTATTTT.

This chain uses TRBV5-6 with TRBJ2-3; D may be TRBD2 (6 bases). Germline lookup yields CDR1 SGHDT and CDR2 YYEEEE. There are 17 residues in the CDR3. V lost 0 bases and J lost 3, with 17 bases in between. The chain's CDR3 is CASSLGETRRLTDTQYF. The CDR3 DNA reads TGTGCCAGCAGCTTGGGGGAGACTAGAAGGTTGACAGATACGCAGTATTTT. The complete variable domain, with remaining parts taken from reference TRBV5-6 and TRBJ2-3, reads DAGVTQSPTHLIKTRGQQVTLRCSPKSGHDTVSWYQQALGQGPQFIFQYYEEEERQRGNFPDRFSGHQFPNYSSELNVNALLLGDSALYLCASSLGETRRLTDTQYFGPGTRLTVL.

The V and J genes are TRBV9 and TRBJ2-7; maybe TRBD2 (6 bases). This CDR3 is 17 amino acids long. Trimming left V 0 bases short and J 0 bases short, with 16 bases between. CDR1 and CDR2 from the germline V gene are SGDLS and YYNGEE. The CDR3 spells CASSVAPGLQSSYEQYF. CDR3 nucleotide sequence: TGTGCCAGCAGCGTAGCCCCGGGACTTCAAAGCTCCTACGAGCAGTACTTC.

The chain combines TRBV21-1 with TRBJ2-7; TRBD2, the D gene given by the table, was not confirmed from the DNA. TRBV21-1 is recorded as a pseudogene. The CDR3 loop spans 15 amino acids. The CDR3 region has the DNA TGTGCCAGCAGCAAAGAGGGCGGGATCTCCTACGAGCAGTACTTC. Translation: CASSKEGGISYEQYF.